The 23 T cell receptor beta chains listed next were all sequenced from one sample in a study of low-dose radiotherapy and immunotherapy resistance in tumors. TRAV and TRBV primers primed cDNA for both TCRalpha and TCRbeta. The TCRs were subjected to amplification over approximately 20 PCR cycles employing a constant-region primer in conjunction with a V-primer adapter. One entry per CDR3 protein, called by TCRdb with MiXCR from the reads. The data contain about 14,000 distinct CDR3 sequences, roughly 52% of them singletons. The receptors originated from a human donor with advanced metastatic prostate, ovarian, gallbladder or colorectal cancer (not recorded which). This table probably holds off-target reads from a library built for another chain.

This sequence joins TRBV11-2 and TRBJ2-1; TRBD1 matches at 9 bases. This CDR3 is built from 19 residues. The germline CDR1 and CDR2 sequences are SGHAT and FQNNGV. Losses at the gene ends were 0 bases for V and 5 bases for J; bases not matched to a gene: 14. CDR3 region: CASSLDVIQGALFHNEQFF. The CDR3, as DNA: TGTGCCAGCAGCTTAGATGTTATACAGGGGGCCCTTTTCCACAATGAGCAGTTCTTC.

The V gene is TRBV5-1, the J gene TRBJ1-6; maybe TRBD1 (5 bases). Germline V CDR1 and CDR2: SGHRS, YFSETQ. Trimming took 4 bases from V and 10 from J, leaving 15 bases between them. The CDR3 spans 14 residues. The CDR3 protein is CASSLPGGASPLHF. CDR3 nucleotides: TGCGCCAGCAGCCTGCCGGGCGGGGCCTCACCCCTCCACTTT.

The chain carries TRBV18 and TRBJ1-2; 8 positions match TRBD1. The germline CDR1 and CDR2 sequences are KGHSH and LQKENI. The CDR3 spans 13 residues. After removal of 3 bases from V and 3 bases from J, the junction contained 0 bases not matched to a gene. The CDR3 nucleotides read TGTGCCAGCTCACCGGGACAGGACTATGGCTACACCTTC. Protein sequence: CASSPGQDYGYTF.

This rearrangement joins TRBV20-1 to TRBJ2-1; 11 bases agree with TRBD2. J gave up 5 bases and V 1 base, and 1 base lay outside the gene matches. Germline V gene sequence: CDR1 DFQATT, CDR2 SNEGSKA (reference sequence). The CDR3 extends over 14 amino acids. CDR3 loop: CSARGGLADNEQFF. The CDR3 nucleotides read TGCAGTGCTAGAGGGGGACTAGCGGACAATGAGCAGTTCTTC.

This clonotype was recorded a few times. CDR3 region: CASRFQGSGNTIYF. CDR3 coding DNA: TGCGCCAGCAGATTCCAGGGGTCTGGAAACACCATATATTTT. This chain connects TRBV5-1 to TRBJ1-3, with a tentative D call TRBD1 (6 bases). Germline CDR1 reads SGHRS; CDR2 reads YFSETQ. This CDR3 has 14 residues. V was cut by 5 bases and J by 1 base, with 10 bases left in between.

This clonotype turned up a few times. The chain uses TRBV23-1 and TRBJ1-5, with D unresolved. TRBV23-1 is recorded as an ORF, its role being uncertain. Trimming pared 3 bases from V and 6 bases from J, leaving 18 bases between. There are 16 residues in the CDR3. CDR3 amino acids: CASSQHPDRGVQPQHF. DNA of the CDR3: TGCGCCAGCAGTCAGCATCCCGACCGTGGTGTTCAGCCCCAGCATTTT.

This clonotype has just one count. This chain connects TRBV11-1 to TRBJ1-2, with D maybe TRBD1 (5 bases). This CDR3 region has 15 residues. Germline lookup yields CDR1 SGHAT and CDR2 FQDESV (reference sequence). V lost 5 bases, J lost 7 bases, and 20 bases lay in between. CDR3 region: CASSQSNQGPRGYTF. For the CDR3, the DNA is TGTGCCAGCAGCCAATCGAATCAGGGACCGCGTGGCTACACCTTC. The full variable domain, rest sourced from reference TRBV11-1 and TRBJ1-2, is EAEVAQSPRYKITEKSQAVAFWCDPISGHATLYWYRQILGQGPELLVQFQDESVVDDSQLPKDRFSAERLKGVDSTLKIQPAELGDSAMYLCASSQSNQGPRGYTFGSGTRLTVV.

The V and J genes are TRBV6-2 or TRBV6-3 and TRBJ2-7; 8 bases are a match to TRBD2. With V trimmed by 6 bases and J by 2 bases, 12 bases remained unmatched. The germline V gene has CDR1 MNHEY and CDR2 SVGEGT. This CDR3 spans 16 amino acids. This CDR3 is CASRAGLVAPTYEQYF. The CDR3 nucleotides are TGTGCCAGCAGGGCGGGACTAGTGGCACCCACCTACGAGCAGTACTTC.

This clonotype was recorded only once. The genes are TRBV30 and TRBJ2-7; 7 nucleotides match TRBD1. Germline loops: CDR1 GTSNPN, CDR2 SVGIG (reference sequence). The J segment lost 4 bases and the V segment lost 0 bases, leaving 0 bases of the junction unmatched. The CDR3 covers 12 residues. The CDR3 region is CAWSVQGYEQYF. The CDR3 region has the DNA TGTGCCTGGAGTGTACAGGGGTACGAGCAGTACTTC.

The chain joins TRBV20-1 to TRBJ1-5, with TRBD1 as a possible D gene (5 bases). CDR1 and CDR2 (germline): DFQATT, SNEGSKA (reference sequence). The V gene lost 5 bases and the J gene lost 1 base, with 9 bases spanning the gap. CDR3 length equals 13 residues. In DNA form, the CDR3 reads TGCAGTGCTCTCGGGGACAGCAATCAGCCCCAGCATTTT. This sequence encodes CSALGDSNQPQHF.

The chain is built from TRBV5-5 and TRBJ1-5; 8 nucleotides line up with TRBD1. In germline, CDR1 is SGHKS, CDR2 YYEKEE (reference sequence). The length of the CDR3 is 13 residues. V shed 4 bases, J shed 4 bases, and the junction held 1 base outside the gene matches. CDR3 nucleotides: TGTGCCAGCAGCCGGGACAGGAATCAGCCCCAGCATTTT. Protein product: CASSRDRNQPQHF. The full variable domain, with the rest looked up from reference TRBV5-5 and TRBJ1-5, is DAGVTQSPTHLIKTRGQQVTLRCSPISGHKSVSWYQQVLGQGPQFIFQYYEKEERGRGNFPDRFSARQFPNYSSELNVNALLLGDSALYLCASSRDRNQPQHFGDGTRLSIL.

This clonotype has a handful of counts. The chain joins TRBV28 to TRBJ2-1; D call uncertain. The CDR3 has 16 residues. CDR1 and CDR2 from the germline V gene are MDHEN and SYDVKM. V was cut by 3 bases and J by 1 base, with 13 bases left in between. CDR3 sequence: CASSLWLLTSYNEQFF. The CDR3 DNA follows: TGTGCCAGCAGTTTGTGGCTGCTGACGTCCTACAATGAGCAGTTCTTC.

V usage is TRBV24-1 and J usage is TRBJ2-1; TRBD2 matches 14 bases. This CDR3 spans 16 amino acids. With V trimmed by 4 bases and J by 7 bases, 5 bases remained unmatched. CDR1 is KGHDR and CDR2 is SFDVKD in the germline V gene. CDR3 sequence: CATSDPGLAGGNEQFF. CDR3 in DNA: TGTGCCACCAGTGACCCCGGACTAGCGGGAGGAAATGAGCAGTTCTTC.

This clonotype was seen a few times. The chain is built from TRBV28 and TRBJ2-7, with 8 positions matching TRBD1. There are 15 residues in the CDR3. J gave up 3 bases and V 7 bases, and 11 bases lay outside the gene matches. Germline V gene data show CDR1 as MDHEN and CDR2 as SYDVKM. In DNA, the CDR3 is TGTGCCAGCACCGGGCAGACAGGGGCGTTCTACGAGCAGTACTTC. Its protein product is CASTGQTGAFYEQYF.

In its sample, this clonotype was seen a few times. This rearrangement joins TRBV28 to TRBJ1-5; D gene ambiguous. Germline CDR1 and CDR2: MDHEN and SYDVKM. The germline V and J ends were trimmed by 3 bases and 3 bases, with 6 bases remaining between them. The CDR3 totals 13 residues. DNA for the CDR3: TGTGCCAGCAGTTTTACGGCCAATCAGCCCCAGCATTTT. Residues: CASSFTANQPQHF.

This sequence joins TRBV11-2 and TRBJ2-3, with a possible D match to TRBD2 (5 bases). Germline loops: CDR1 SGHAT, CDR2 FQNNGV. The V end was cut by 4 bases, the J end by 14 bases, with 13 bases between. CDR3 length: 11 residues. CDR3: CASSSLGGGYF. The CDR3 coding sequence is TGTGCCAGCAGCTCCCTCGGAGGCGGGTATTTT.

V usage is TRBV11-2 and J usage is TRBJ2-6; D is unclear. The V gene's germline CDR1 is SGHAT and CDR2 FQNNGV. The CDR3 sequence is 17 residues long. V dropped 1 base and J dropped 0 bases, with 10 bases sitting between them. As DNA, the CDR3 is TGTGCCAGCAGCTTAGTGGGTCGGAACTCTGGGGCCAACGTCCTGACTTTC. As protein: CASSLVGRNSGANVLTF.

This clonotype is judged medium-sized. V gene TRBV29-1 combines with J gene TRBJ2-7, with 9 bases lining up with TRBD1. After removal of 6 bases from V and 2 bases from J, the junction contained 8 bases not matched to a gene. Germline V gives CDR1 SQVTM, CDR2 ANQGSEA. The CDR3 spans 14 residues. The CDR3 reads CSVETGGRPYEQYF. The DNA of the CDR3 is TGCAGCGTGGAAACAGGGGGCAGGCCCTACGAGCAGTACTTC.

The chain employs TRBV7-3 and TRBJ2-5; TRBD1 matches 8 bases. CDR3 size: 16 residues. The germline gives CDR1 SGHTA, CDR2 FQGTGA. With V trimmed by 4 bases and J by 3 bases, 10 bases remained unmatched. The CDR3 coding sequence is TGTGCCAGCAGCTCAGGACAGGGCGGGTGGAAAGAGACCCAGTACTTC. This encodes CASSSGQGGWKETQYF.

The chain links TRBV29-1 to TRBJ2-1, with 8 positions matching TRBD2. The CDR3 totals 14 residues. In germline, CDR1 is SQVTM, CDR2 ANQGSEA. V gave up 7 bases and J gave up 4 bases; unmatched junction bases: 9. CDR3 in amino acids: CSARGGLAYNEQFF. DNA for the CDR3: TGCAGCGCCCGGGGTGGACTAGCTTACAATGAGCAGTTCTTC.

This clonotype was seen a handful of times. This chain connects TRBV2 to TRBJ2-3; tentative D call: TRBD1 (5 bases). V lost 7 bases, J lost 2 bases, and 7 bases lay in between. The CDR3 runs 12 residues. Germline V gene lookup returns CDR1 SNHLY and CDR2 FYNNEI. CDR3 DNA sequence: TGTGCCAGCACAGGGTTCACAGATACGCAGTATTTT. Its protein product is CASTGFTDTQYF.

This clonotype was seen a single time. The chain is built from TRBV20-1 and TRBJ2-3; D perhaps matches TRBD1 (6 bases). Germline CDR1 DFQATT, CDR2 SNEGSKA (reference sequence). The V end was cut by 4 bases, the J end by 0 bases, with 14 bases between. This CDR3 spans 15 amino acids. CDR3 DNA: TGCAGTGCTAACCAGGGGTCTACTAGCACAGATACGCAGTATTTT. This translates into CSANQGSTSTDTQYF.

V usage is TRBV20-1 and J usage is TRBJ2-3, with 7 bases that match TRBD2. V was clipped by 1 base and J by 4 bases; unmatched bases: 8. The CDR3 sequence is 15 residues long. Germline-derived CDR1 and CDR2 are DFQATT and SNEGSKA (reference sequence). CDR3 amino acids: CSARARGRSPDTQYF. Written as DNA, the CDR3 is TGCAGTGCTAGAGCGCGCGGGAGAAGTCCAGATACGCAGTATTTT.